The T cell receptor beta chain described here comes from a study of Graves' ophthalmopathy and Graves' hyperthyroidism. Findings and caveats of the study: In predicting ophthalmopathy progression, the model reached 70.59% sensitivity and 72.22% specificity.

Moderately to severely active ophthalmopathy under 3 months, CAS at least 3, NOSPECS at least 4. Transcripts of RNA were the source for amplifying TCR beta CDR3 regions. Following a first-round RT-PCR that used HTBI primers, a second-round multiplex PCR was carried out. TCRdb reprocessed the multiplex PCR reads with MiXCR, giving one entry per CDR3 protein. This repertoire shows around 470,000 distinct CDR3 sequences, over 13% found once; its top ten account for roughly 9.8%. Trimming removed 3 bases at V and 3 bases at J, with 18 bases between. This CDR3 comprises 16 residues. This clonotype was picked up many times. Its antigen is unidentified.

This rearrangement joins TRBV12-3 or TRBV12-4 to TRBJ2-7; D is possibly TRBD1 or TRBD2 (5 bases each). This receptor was identified in a woman aged 25 to 45 with Graves' ophthalmopathy. Sequenced: blood. CDR3 coding DNA: TGTGCCAGCAGTTTCGGGATGGGGCAGAACTACTACGAGCAGTACTTC. Its translation: CASSFGMGQNYYEQYF.